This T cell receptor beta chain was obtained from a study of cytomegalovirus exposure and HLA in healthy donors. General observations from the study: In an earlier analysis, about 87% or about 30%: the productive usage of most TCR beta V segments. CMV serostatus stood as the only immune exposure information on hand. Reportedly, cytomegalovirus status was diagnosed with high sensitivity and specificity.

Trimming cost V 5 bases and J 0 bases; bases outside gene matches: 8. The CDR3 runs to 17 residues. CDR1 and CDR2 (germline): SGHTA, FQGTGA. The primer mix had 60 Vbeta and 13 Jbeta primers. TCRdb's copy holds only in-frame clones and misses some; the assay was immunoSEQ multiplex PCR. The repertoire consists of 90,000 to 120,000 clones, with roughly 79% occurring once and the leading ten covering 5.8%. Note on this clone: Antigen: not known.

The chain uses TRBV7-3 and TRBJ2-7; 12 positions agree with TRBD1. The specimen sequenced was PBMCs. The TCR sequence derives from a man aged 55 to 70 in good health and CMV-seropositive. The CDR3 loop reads CASSPGTGGRHSYEQYF. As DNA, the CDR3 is TGTGCCAGCAGCCCCGGGACAGGGGGCAGGCACTCCTACGAGCAGTACTTC.